The source of this T cell receptor (beta chain) is a study of blood T cell repertoires in COVID-19. Study context: Spain, Italy and the United States supplied samples that represented acute and convalescent COVID-19. T cells, B-cell-depleted T cells, or PBMCs provided the cDNA or gDNA that served as material.

In the authors' workflow: Reference gene primers were amplified, and this amplification served to estimate nucleated cell counts. Sequencing was performed with immunoSEQ multiplex PCR; in TCRdb, only in-frame clones are kept and a portion is missing. That table supplies the V and J calls and clone size; D and trimming were determined from the DNA. Counted here are over 200,000 clones, roughly four fifths occurring once; the ten biggest clones make up approximately 12%. The sequencing input was peripheral blood. This TCR came from a woman aged 40 to 50 with acute or convalescent COVID-19.

As DNA, the CDR3 is TGCGCCAGCAGCCAACTGACGGAGTCCACAGATACGCAGTATTTT. Protein product: CASSQLTESTDTQYF. This chain joins TRBV5-1 and TRBJ2-3; D is undetermined. This CDR3 comprises 15 residues. Trimming shortened V by 4 bases and J by 2 bases, and 14 bases separated the two germline ends. Germline V gives CDR1 SGHRS, CDR2 YFSETQ.